The clone carrying this T cell receptor beta chain has at least ten counts. The antigen remains undetermined. This record comes from a study of Graves' ophthalmopathy and Graves' hyperthyroidism. Study-wide points: Ophthalmopathy progression was predicted with 55% to 71% sensitivity and 72% to 75% specificity.

As the template, RNA transcripts were used to amplify TCR beta CDR3 regions. The authors performed first-round RT-PCR with HTBI primers and then a second-round multiplex PCR. TCRdb itself ran the multiplex PCR reads through MiXCR, one entry per CDR3 protein. The sample includes about 210,000 distinct CDR3 sequences, roughly 27% of them seen just once. PBMCs were isolated by Ficoll-Paque density gradient centrifugation, using approximately 11 ml of fresh peripheral blood as the starting material. This clonotype was obtained from a middle-aged man with Graves' ophthalmopathy. Material for sequencing was peripheral blood.

CDR3 in amino acids: CASTPWGGYQETQYF. The CDR3 DNA is TGTGCCAGCACCCCGTGGGGGGGGTACCAAGAGACCCAGTACTTC. The gene calls are TRBV27 and TRBJ2-5, with TRBD2 identical over 7 bases. The CDR3 covers 15 residues. Trimming removed 7 bases from V and 0 bases from J; junction bases left unmatched: 8. Germline assignment: CDR1 MNHEY and CDR2 SMNVEV (reference sequence).